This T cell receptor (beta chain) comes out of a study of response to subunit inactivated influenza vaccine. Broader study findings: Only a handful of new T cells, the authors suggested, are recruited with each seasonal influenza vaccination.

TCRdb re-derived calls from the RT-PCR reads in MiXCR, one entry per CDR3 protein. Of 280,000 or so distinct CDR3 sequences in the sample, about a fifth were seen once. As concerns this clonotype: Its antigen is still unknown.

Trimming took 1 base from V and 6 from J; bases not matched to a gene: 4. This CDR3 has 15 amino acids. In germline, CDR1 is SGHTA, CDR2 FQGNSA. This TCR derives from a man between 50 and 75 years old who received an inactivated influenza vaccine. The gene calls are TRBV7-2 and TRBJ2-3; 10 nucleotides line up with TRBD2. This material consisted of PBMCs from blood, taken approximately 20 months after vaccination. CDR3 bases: TGTGCCAGCAGCTTAGTTGTGACTAGCGGGGATACGCAGTATTTT. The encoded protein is CASSLVVTSGDTQYF.